One and the same sample provided the 9 T cell receptor beta chains below, sequenced in a study of T cell responses to AZD1222 COVID-19 vaccine. Produced via immunoSEQ multiplex PCR; TCRdb's table is partial and in-frame only. This repertoire shows 130,000 to 150,000 clones, under 95% found once; its top ten account for around 5%. Sequenced here: peripheral blood, sampled on day 0 of AZD1222 vaccination. Receptors originate from an adult in good health.

The chain has TRBV18 and TRBJ2-6; the D is unclear. Germline lookup yields CDR1 KGHSH and CDR2 LQKENI. V was pared by 4 bases and J by 0 bases, with 1 base between. This CDR3 comprises 13 residues. CDR3 amino acids: CASSRSGANVLTF. Written as DNA, the CDR3 is TGTGCCAGCTCACGCTCTGGGGCCAACGTCCTGACTTTC. The full variable domain, its missing parts supplied by reference TRBV18 and TRBJ2-6, is NAGVMQNPRHLVRRRGQEARLRCSPMKGHSHVYWYRQLPEEGLKFMVYLQKENIIDESGMPKERFSAEFPKEGPSILRIQQVVRGDSAAYFCASSRSGANVLTFGAGSRLTVL.

The chain carries TRBV2 and TRBJ1-4, with 7 bases matching TRBD1. This CDR3 region has 15 residues. J lost 0 bases, V lost 6 bases, and 4 bases had no gene match. The germline V gene encodes CDR1 SNHLY and CDR2 FYNNEI. The CDR3 here is CASRGQAPTNEKLFF. The CDR3, as DNA: TGTGCCAGCAGAGGACAGGCGCCAACTAATGAAAAACTGTTTTTT.

The genes are TRBV29-1 and TRBJ1-2; D is undetermined. The CDR3 is 14 residues long. With 2 bases removed from V and 4 bases from J, the gap between germline ends came to 14 bases. Looked up from germline, CDR1 is SQVTM and CDR2 is ANQGSEA. This CDR3 reads CSVERDPGVYGYTF. Here the CDR3 DNA reads TGCAGCGTTGAAAGAGACCCCGGGGTCTATGGCTACACCTTC.

About this clone: Other nucleotide sequences from this sample produce the same CDR3. The chain carries TRBV5-4 and TRBJ2-5; D unclear. CDR1 SGHNT and CDR2 YYREEE come from the germline V gene (reference sequence). CDR3 length: 11 residues. Between the trimmed V and J ends, which lost 2 bases and 2 bases, there was a span of 1 base. The CDR3 sequence: CASSLQETQYF. The CDR3 DNA follows: TGTGCCAGCAGCTTACAAGAGACCCAGTACTTC.

The chain combines TRBV4-3 with TRBJ1-2; D remains ambiguous. This CDR3 is 14 amino acids long. Trimming took off 0 bases at V and 0 bases at J, with 5 bases between the two ends. Per the germline V gene, CDR1 is LGHNA and CDR2 is YSLEER. CDR3 loop: CASSQELTNYGYTF. In nucleotides, the CDR3 is TGCGCCAGCAGCCAAGAGTTGACTAACTATGGCTACACCTTC.

Written as DNA, the CDR3 is TGTGCCAGCAGCCGACAGGGCGCAAATGAGCAGTTCTTC. It encodes CASSRQGANEQFF. The genes are TRBV7-3 and TRBJ2-1, with 7 nucleotides matching TRBD1. The germline CDR1 and CDR2 sequences are SGHTA and FQGTGA. Trimming took 5 bases from V and 7 from J; bases not matched to a gene: 5. The CDR3 runs to 13 residues. The complete variable domain, with remaining parts taken from reference TRBV7-3 and TRBJ2-1, reads GAGVSQTPSNKVTEKGKYVELRCDPISGHTALYWYRQSLGQGPEFLIYFQGTGAADDSGLPNDRFFAVRPEGSVSTLKIQRTERGDSAVYLCASSRQGANEQFFGPGTRLTVL.

The chain has TRBV25-1 and TRBJ1-2; D is perhaps TRBD1 (6 bases). V was cut by 1 base and J by 4 bases, with 13 bases left in between. The germline V gene has CDR1 MGHDK and CDR2 SYGVNS. The CDR3 extends over 15 amino acids. CDR3: CASSEFRGGSYGYTF. The DNA of the CDR3 is TGTGCCAGCAGTGAATTCAGGGGAGGAAGCTATGGCTACACCTTC.

This chain uses TRBV7-6 with TRBJ1-4; D gene ambiguous. Germline CDR1 reads SGHVS; CDR2 reads FNYEAQ. The CDR3 extends over 14 amino acids. V dropped 2 bases and J dropped 5 bases, with 9 bases sitting between them. The CDR3 nucleotides are TGTGCCAGCAGCTTACAGTCCGGAAATGAAAAACTGTTTTTT. The encoded protein is CASSLQSGNEKLFF.

This rearrangement joins TRBV12-5 to TRBJ1-5; D call uncertain. Trimming stripped 1 base from V and 0 bases from J, with 10 bases between. Germline V gene lookup returns CDR1 LGHNT and CDR2 FRNRAP. The CDR3 totals 16 residues. CDR3 protein: CASGLAGVYSNQPQHF. DNA for the CDR3: TGTGCTAGTGGTTTGGCAGGTGTTTATAGCAATCAGCCCCAGCATTTT.